Each of the 15 T cell receptor beta chains below was sequenced from the same sample in a study of T cell responses to AZD1222 COVID-19 vaccine. Sequencing used immunoSEQ multiplex PCR; TCRdb keeps in-frame clones, though not all of them. The sample yields about 140,000 clones, about 88% seen once. Sequenced here: peripheral blood, sampled on day 0 of AZD1222 vaccination. The source is an adult in good health.

This chain uses TRBV12-3 or TRBV12-4 with TRBJ2-2; D unclear. The V end was cut by 5 bases, the J end by 6 bases, with 7 bases between. The CDR3 sequence is 12 residues long. The DNA of the CDR3 is TGTGCCAGCAGTCTTAGATCCGGGGAGCTGTTTTTT. Its translation is CASSLRSGELFF.

This chain uses TRBV18 with TRBJ1-6; D is possibly TRBD1 (5 bases). The CDR3 has 16 residues. Per the germline V gene, CDR1 is KGHSH and CDR2 is LQKENI. V shed 1 base and J shed 4 bases, with 11 bases lying between them. CDR3 sequence reads: CASSPLRDGYNSPLHF. The CDR3 DNA sequence: TGTGCCAGCTCACCACTCCGGGACGGATATAATTCACCCCTCCACTTT.

Here the CDR3 DNA reads TGTGCCAGCAGCTTAACTCGGGGCGCCAAGCGGGGCTCCTACGAGCAGTACTTC. Translated, it gives CASSLTRGAKRGSYEQYF. This chain joins TRBV7-9 and TRBJ2-7; 7 bases align to TRBD2. Trimming took 2 bases from V and 0 from J; bases not matched to a gene: 13. CDR1 and CDR2 (germline): SEHNR, FQNEAQ (reference sequence). The length of the CDR3 is 18 residues. The complete variable domain, with remaining parts taken from reference TRBV7-9 and TRBJ2-7, reads DTGVSQNPRHKITKRGQNVTFRCDPISEHNRLYWYRQTLGQGPEFLTYFQNEAQLEKSRLLSDRFSAERPKGSFSTLEIQRTEQGDSAMYLCASSLTRGAKRGSYEQYFGPGTRLTVT.

V and J are TRBV27 and TRBJ1-2; D possibly corresponds to TRBD1 (5 bases). The CDR3 extends over 13 amino acids. Germline CDR1 is MNHEY and CDR2 is SMNVEV (reference sequence). The germline V and J ends were trimmed by 2 bases and 8 bases, with 12 bases remaining between them. CDR3 in amino acids: CASSLGRGGGYTF. CDR3 nucleotides: TGTGCCAGCAGTTTAGGGAGGGGAGGCGGCTACACCTTC.

The V and J genes are TRBV9 and TRBJ1-2; 7 bases align to TRBD1. Germline values: CDR1 SGDLS, CDR2 YYNGEE. The length of the CDR3 is 14 residues. Unmatched junction bases numbered 3, after V lost 3 bases and J lost 1 base. CDR3 sequence: CASSGGQHNYGYTF. In DNA form, the CDR3 reads TGTGCCAGCAGCGGGGGACAGCATAACTATGGCTACACCTTC.

The chain joins TRBV12-3 or TRBV12-4 to TRBJ2-1, with no clear D. V lost 3 bases and J 16 bases, leaving 13 bases between the germline ends. This CDR3 has 11 amino acids. The CDR3 sequence: CASSLGLSRFF. Here the CDR3 DNA reads TGTGCCAGCAGTTTGGGTTTGAGTAGATTCTTC.

The V and J genes are TRBV11-2 and TRBJ1-3, with a weak D call TRBD1 (5 bases). CDR1 and CDR2 from the germline V gene are SGHAT and FQNNGV. This CDR3 spans 15 amino acids. V was cut by 2 bases and J by 0 bases, with 8 bases left in between. CDR3 DNA sequence: TGTGCCAGCAGCTTACCCGGGGCCTCTGGAAACACCATATATTTT. Encoded protein: CASSLPGASGNTIYF.

The chain links TRBV2 to TRBJ1-6; D unclear. The CDR3 has 15 amino acids. V was shortened by 7 bases and J by 4 bases, with 14 bases between the two germline ends. Germline loops: CDR1 SNHLY, CDR2 FYNNEI. CDR3 nucleotide sequence: TGTGCCAGCACAAGACTTGGAGATTATAATTCACCCCTCCACTTT. This encodes CASTRLGDYNSPLHF.

The V gene is TRBV18, the J gene TRBJ1-1, with 8 bases lining up with TRBD1. Germline V gene sequence: CDR1 KGHSH, CDR2 LQKENI. V lost 1 base, J lost 4 bases, and 8 bases stayed unmatched. The CDR3 is made up of 16 amino acids. The DNA of the CDR3 is TGTGCCAGCTCACCACGCCCAAGACAGGGGCCCACTGAAGCTTTCTTT. Translating gives CASSPRPRQGPTEAFF.

The rearrangement links TRBV15 to TRBJ1-1; D is undetermined. V was pared by 5 bases and J by 0 bases, with 10 bases between. The CDR3 sequence is 14 residues long. Per the germline V gene, CDR1 is LNHNV and CDR2 is YYDKDF (reference sequence). CDR3 sequence: CATSAVLMNTEAFF. For the CDR3, the DNA is TGTGCCACCAGCGCCGTTTTAATGAACACTGAAGCTTTCTTT.

V gene TRBV11-2 combines with J gene TRBJ2-1; maybe TRBD2 (6 bases). This CDR3 spans 16 amino acids. The ends were cut back, 5 bases at V and 0 bases at J, with 14 bases in the middle. CDR1 is SGHAT and CDR2 is FQNNGV in the germline V gene. As DNA, the CDR3 is TGTGCCAGCAGCCAACTAGCTCTGGGCTCCTACAATGAGCAGTTCTTC. The encoded protein is CASSQLALGSYNEQFF.

In this sample, this clone turned up a few times. The V gene is TRBV6-1, the J gene TRBJ1-2; D unclear. V dropped 1 base and J dropped 8 bases, with 11 bases sitting between them. The CDR3 length is 13 residues. Germline-derived CDR1 and CDR2 are MNHNS and SASEGT. CDR3 amino acids: CASSEVSEGGYTF. For the CDR3, the DNA is TGTGCCAGCAGTGAAGTGTCGGAAGGAGGCTACACCTTC.

The rearrangement joins TRBV6-2 or TRBV6-3 to TRBJ2-7; no clear D gene. The V end was cut by 2 bases, the J end by 2 bases, with 10 bases between. CDR3 size: 14 residues. CDR1 is MNHEY, CDR2 SVGEGT, per germline. CDR3 sequence reads: CASSYGLTAYEQYF. DNA of the CDR3: TGTGCCAGCAGTTACGGCTTAACTGCCTACGAGCAGTACTTC.

This chain links TRBV10-3 with TRBJ1-1, with D possibly matching TRBD1 (5 bases). V lost 0 bases to trimming and J lost 5 bases, with 13 bases between them. The CDR3 is 15 amino acids. Germline-derived CDR1 and CDR2 are ENHRY and SYGVKD. In DNA form, the CDR3 reads TGTGCCATCAGTGAGTCGGGGGGATATAGGACTGAAGCTTTCTTT. It translates to CAISESGGYRTEAFF.

This chain uses TRBV25-1 with TRBJ1-1; possible D gene TRBD1, 5 bases. Germline loops: CDR1 MGHDK, CDR2 SYGVNS. Trimming removed 7 bases at V and 5 bases at J, with 17 bases between. The CDR3 covers 14 residues. CDR3: CASTPGRSSTEAFF. DNA for the CDR3: TGTGCCAGCACCCCAGGGCGGTCGAGTACTGAAGCTTTCTTT.